This record covers a single T cell receptor beta chain. No antigen is known for it. Base quality data are lacking; no much larger clone is found one base away. This entry is derived from a study of blood T cell repertoires in COVID-19 (dated by TCRdb to the early 2020s). For the wider study: Samples covering the acute and convalescent phases of COVID-19 were provided by collaborators in the United States, Italy and Spain. The samples were drawn from two sources: the first 160 participants of the ongoing ImmuneRACE study, and 1,000 to 1,500 subjects contributed by 6 global collaborators. Where available, HLA class I and class II types were obtained from metadata supplied by the sample provider rather than from assay-based typing. The sample metadata nearly always contained a de-identified subject ID, COVID-19 status, age in years and sex. The repertoires were released in a freely available public database intended as a resource for research on the immune response to SARS-CoV-2. The prospective study material was composed of cDNA or gDNA derived from T cells, B-cell-depleted T cells, or PBMCs. The dataset comprised deeply sampled blood TCRbeta repertoires from subjects exposed to, actively infected with, or recovered from COVID-19. Study-wide findings and limitations: The quantity of clinical and demographic metadata differed by source and by participant and was supplied without curation.

TCRbeta CDR3 regions were amplified from genomic DNA using the immunoSEQ Assay, a bias-controlled multiplex PCR. Concerning the study's data processing: The number of nucleated cells in each sample was estimated from the amplification of reference gene primers within the assay. To quantify the absolute abundance of each unique TCRbeta CDR3 rearrangement, sequence reads were collapsed and filtered. Productive Simpson clonality was computed per sample as the square root of Simpson's diversity index over productive rearrangements. TCRdb limited this immuneACCESS table to in-frame rearrangements with V and J called. A share of clones is missing; checked studies link under half to unresolved V genes, and the rest is unexplained. V and J calls and clone size are as listed in that table; D and trimming were resolved from the DNA. The sample has around 310,000 clones on record, about 90% of them singletons. Over 4.5% of the sample belongs to the ten largest clones.

CDR1 MNHEY and CDR2 SMNVEV were looked up in the germline V gene (reference sequence). V trim: 5 bases; J trim: 3 bases; unmatched bases: 15. The CDR3, from cysteine to phenylalanine, totals 17 residues. This entry keeps only the CDR3 DNA: 51 bases, framed from base 1. Participants in the prospective study were enrolled through a virtual design, were aged roughly 18 to 95 years, and lived in 24 United States geographic areas. In the prospective study, participants were assigned to cohorts based on the clinical history participants reported in a screening survey and a study questionnaire. For ImmuneRACE Cohort 3, a participant was defined as recovered based on two consecutive negative NP/OP PCR tests, clearance by a healthcare professional, or resolution of symptoms. Each participant in the prospective study had whole blood, serum and a nasopharyngeal or oropharyngeal swab collected by mobile phlebotomists. Additional blood draws and questionnaires over an approximately 2-month period could optionally be provided by prospective study participants. Before DNA extraction, prospective study blood samples were shipped either frozen or at room temperature.

This clonotype was sampled from a man between 25 and 39 years old who had recovered from COVID-19. Here the chain combines TRBV27 and TRBJ2-7; 8 bases in between match TRBD2. Sequencing was done on a sample of PBMCs or T cells enriched from blood (not recorded which). The CDR3 corresponds to CASSPLNAVAGRYEQYF. The sequenced DNA is TGTGCCAGCAGTCCCCTTAACGCCGTAGCGGGACGCTACGAGCAGTACTTC.